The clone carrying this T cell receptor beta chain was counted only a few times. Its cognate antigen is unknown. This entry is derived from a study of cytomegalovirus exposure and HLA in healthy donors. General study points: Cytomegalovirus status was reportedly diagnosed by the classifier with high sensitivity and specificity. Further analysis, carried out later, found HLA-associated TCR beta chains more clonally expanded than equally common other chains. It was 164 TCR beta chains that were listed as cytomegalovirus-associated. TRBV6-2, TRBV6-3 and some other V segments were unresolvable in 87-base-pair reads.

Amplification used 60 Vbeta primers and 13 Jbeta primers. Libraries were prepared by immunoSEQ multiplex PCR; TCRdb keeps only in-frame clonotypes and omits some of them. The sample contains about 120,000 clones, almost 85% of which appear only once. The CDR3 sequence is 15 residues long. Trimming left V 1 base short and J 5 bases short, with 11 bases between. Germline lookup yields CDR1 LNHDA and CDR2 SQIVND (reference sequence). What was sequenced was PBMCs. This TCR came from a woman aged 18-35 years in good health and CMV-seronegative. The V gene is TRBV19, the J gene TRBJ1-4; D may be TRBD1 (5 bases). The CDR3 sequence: CASSIGARVNEKLFF. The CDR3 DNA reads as TGTGCCAGTAGTATAGGTGCCAGGGTGAATGAAAAACTGTTTTTT.